This paragraph covers one TCR beta chain sequence. Its antigen remains unknown. At one of its ends the junction is not consistent with the germline gene, which may arise from a read error. All patients picked for sequencing had shown, by flow cytometry, an expansion of CD8+CD57+ cells. At the time of blood sampling, patients had not yet received any therapy. These data are taken from a study of CD8+CD57+ T cells in acquired aplastic anemia. Study background: Recorded DNA amounts for sorted CD4+ and CD8+ cells had an average of approximately 2.9 ug. General study points: Significance was not reached for CD8+ Simpson's diversity between patients and controls.

Genomic DNA, serving as template, underwent TCR beta VDJ and CDR3 profiling. TCRdb processed the reads anew with MiXCR; each CDR3 protein has one entry. The table includes some 200,000 distinct CDR3 sequences, less than 75% detected once. The specimen was sorted CD4+, CD8+, or CD8+CD57+ T cells (not recorded which) from PBMCs. The TCR originated in a human donor with aplastic anemia.

The CDR3 reads CASTPLAGGPGEQYF. In nucleotides, the CDR3 is TGCGCCAGCACCCCTCTAGCGGGGGGGCCGGGTGAGCAGTACTTC. This chain joins TRBV25-1 and TRBJ2-7, with 12 positions matching TRBD2. CDR1 and CDR2 from the germline V gene are MGHDK and SYGVNS. This CDR3 is built from 15 residues.